This T cell receptor beta chain was documented in a study of cytomegalovirus exposure and HLA in healthy donors. The junction had 8 bases not matched to a gene; V was cut back by 0 bases and J by 3 bases. CDR1 is LGHNA and CDR2 is YNFKEQ in the germline V gene. This CDR3 is 16 amino acids long. Turning to this clone: Its antigen remains unknown.

Notes on the study in general: Productive rates of about 87% or about 30% were seen for most TCR beta V segments in an earlier analysis.

Healthy bone marrow donors made up the donor group. With 60 Vbeta and 13 Jbeta primers, the PCR was carried out. Method: immunoSEQ multiplex PCR; TCRdb's copy keeps in-frame clones and lacks some. The sample's table shows approximately 79,000 clones. The TCR originated in a man in his forties or fifties in good health and CMV-seronegative. V usage is TRBV4-2 and J usage is TRBJ2-7, with 7 bases aligning to TRBD2. Specimen: PBMCs. This chain's CDR3 is CASSQDWSSGVYEQYF. CDR3 bases: TGTGCCAGCAGCCAAGATTGGTCTAGCGGAGTCTACGAGCAGTACTTC.